What follows describes a single T cell receptor beta chain. Its cognate antigen is unknown. The CDR3 loop spans 13 amino acids. The V gene's germline CDR1 is MNHEY and CDR2 SVGAGI. V lost 6 bases to trimming and J lost 5 bases, with 11 bases between them. The sample belongs to a study of cytomegalovirus exposure and HLA in healthy donors. Study conclusions and caveats: It emerged from a later analysis that several of the most significant clusters appeared to be linked to common viral pathogens. TCR beta V segments were, for the most part, productive about 87% or about 30% of the time in an earlier analysis.

Primers: 60 Vbeta forward and 13 Jbeta reverse. Assay: immunoSEQ multiplex PCR; the TCRdb copy retains only in-frame clones and omits some. The sample contains 200,000 to 250,000 clones, roughly 80% of which appear only once. The clonotype comes from a man aged 45 to 65 in good health and CMV-seronegative. This chain joins TRBV6-5 and TRBJ2-1; D may be TRBD1 (5 bases). Sequences were obtained from PBMCs. CDR3 residues: CASRPDRNNEQFF. The CDR3 DNA sequence: TGTGCCAGCAGGCCCGACAGAAACAATGAGCAGTTCTTC.